This T cell receptor (beta chain) appears in the sequencing data of a study of blood T cells in healthy people across ages. CDR1 and CDR2 (germline): SGHTA, FQGNSA. Trimming left V 5 bases short and J 4 bases short, with 12 bases between. There are 13 residues in the CDR3. This clonotype was observed a few times. A second PCR, run for about 7 to 11 cycles, used a sample-barcoded 5' primer plus a J-beta primer mix. Every molecule of cDNA carried a tag from a template-switch adaptor with 12 random nucleotides. TCRdb re-called the 5' RACE reads through MiXCR, storing one row per CDR3 protein. The sample holds hundreds of thousands of distinct CDR3 sequences; approximately 49% are singletons and the top ten take under 35%. Peripheral blood from each donor was collected in a volume of approximately 9.5 milliliters.

The chain combines TRBV7-2 with TRBJ2-7; D possibly corresponds to TRBD2 (5 bases). This TCR derives from a woman in her fifties or sixties in good health. Material for sequencing was blood. CDR3 nucleotide sequence: TGTGCCAGCAGCCCCGCTACGGGGTACGAGCAGTACTTC. Its protein is CASSPATGYEQYF. The full variable domain, completed using reference TRBV7-2 and TRBJ2-7, is GAGVSQSPSNKVTEKGKDVELRCDPISGHTALYWYRQSLGQGLEFLIYFQGNSAPDKSGLPSDRFSAERTGGSVSTLTIQRTQQEDSAVYLCASSPATGYEQYFGPGTRLTVT.